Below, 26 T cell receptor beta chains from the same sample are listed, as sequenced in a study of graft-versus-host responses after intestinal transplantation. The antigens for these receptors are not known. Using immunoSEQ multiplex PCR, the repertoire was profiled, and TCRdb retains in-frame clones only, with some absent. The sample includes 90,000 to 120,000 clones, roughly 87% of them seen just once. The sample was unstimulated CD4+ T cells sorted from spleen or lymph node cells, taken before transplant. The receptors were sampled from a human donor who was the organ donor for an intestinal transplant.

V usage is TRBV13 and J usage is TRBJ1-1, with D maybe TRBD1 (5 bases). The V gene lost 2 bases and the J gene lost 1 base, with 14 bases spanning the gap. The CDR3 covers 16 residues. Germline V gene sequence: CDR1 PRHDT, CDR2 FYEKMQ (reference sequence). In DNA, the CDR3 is TGTGCCAGCAGCTTAATTGTCGCAGGGACGAACACTGAAGCTTTCTTT. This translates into CASSLIVAGTNTEAFF.

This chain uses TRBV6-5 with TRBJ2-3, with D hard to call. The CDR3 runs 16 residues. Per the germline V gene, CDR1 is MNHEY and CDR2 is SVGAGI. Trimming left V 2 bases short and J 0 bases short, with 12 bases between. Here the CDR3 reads CASSYLPSLSTDTQYF. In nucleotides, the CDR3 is TGTGCCAGCAGTTACCTTCCCTCCCTTAGCACAGATACGCAGTATTTT.

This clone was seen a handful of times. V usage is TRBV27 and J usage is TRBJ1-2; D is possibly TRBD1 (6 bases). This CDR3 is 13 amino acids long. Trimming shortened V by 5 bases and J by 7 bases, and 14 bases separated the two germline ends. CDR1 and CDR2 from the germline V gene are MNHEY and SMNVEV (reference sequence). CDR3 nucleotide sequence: TGTGCCAGCAGTCGGGGGGCGGGGGGTGGCTACACCTTC. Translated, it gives CASSRGAGGGYTF.

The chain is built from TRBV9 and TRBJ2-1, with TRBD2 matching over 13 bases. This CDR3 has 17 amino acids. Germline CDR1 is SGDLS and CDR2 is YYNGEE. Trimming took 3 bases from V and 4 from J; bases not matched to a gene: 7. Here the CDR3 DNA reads TGTGCCAGCAGCGGTCCGGGGACTAGCGGGGCTTACAATGAGCAGTTCTTC. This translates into CASSGPGTSGAYNEQFF.

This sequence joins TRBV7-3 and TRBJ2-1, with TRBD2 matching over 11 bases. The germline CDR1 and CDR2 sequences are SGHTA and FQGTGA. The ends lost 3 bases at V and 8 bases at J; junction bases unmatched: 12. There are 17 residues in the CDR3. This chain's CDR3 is CASSFQRGSGRGYEQFF. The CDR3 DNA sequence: TGTGCCAGCAGCTTCCAGAGGGGTAGCGGGAGGGGTTATGAGCAGTTCTTC.

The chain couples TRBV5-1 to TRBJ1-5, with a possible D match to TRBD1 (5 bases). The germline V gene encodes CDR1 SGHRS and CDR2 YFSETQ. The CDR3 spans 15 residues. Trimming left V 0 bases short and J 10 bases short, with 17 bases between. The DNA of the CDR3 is TGCGCCAGCAGCTTGGTGGGGGACCGCGGCGAACCCCAGCATTTT. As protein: CASSLVGDRGEPQHF.

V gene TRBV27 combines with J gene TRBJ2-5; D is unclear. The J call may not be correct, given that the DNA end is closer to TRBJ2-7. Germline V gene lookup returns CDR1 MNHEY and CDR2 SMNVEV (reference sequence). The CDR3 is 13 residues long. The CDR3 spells CASKTGLGYEQYF. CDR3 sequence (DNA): TGTGCCAGCAAGACGGGTTTAGGGTACGAGCAGTACTTC.

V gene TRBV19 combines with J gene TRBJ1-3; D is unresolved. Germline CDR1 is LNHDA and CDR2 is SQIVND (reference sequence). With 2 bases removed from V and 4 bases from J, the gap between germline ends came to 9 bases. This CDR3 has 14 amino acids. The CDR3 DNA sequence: TGTGCCAGTAGTATACCCGGCTTCGGAAACACCATATATTTT. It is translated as CASSIPGFGNTIYF.

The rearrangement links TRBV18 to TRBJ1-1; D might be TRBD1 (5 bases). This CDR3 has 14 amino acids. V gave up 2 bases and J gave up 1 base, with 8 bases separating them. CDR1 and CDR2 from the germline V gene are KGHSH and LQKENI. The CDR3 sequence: CASSPSGGNTEAFF. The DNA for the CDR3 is TGTGCCAGCTCACCATCCGGGGGGAACACTGAAGCTTTCTTT.

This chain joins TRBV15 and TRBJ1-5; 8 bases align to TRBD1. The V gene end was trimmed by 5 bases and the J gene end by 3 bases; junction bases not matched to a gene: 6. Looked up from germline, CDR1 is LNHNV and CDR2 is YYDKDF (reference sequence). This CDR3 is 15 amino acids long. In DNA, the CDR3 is TGTGCCACCAGCCCGGGACAGGCCATCAATCAGCCCCAGCATTTT. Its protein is CATSPGQAINQPQHF.

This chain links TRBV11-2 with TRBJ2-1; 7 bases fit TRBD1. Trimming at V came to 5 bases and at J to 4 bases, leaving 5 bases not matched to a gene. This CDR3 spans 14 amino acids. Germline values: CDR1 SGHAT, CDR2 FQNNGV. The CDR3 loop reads CASSLNRGYNEQFF. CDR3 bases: TGTGCCAGCAGCCTAAACAGGGGATACAATGAGCAGTTCTTC.

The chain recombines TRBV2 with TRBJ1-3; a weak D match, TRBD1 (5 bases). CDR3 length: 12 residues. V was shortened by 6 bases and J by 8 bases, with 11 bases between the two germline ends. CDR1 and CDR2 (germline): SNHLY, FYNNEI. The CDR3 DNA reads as TGTGCCAGCAGCCTCAGGGAACACACCATATATTTT. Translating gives CASSLREHTIYF.

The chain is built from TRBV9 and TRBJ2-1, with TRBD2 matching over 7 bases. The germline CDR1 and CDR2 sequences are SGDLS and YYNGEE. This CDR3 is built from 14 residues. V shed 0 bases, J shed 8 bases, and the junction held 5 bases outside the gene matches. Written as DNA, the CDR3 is TGTGCCAGCAGCGTAGACCCTAGCGGCGATGAGCAGTTCTTC. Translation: CASSVDPSGDEQFF.

The CDR3 region is CASSELAGGTDTQYF. The CDR3 DNA follows: TGCGCCAGCAGTGAGCTAGCGGGAGGCACAGATACGCAGTATTTT. J is TRBJ2-3 and V is TRBV10-2; 10 bases are a match to TRBD2. The germline V gene has CDR1 WSHSY and CDR2 SAAADI. The CDR3 sequence is 15 residues long. Trimming cost V 2 bases and J 1 base; bases outside gene matches: 0.

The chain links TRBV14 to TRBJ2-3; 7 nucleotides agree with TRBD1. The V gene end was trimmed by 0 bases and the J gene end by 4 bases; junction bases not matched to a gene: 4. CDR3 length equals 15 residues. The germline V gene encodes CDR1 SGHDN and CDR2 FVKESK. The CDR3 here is CASSQDYTGADTQYF. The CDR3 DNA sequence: TGTGCCAGCAGCCAAGATTATACAGGGGCAGATACGCAGTATTTT.

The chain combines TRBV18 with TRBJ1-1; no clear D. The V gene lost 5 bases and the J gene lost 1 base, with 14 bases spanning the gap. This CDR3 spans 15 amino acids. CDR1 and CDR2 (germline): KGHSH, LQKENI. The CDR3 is CASSDDNEGNTEAFF. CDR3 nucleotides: TGTGCCAGCTCAGACGACAATGAAGGGAACACTGAAGCTTTCTTT.

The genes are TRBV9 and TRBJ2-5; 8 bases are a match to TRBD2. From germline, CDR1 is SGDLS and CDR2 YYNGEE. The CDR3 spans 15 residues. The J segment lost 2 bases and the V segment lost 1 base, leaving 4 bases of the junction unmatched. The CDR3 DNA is TGTGCCAGCAGCGTAAGGAGCGGGGGTCAAGAGACCCAGTACTTC. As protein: CASSVRSGGQETQYF. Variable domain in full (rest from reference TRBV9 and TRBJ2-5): DSGVTQTPKHLITATGQRVTLRCSPRSGDLSVYWYQQSLDQGLQFLIQYYNGEERAKGNILERFSAQQFPDLHSELNLSSLELGDSALYFCASSVRSGGQETQYFGPGTRLLVL.

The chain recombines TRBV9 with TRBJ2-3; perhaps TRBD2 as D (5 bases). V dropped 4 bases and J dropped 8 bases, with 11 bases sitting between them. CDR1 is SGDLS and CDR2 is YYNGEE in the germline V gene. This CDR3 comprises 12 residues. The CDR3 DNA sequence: TGTGCCAGCAGCCCACGGACTGGTACGCAGTATTTT. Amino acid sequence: CASSPRTGTQYF.

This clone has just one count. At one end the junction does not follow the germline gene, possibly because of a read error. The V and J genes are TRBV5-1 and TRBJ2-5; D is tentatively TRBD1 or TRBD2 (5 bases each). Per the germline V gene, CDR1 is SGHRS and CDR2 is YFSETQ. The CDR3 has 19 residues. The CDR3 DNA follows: TGCGCCAGCAGCTCTACAACGCCGCCGGGACGGCGGTACCAAGAGACCCAGCACTTC. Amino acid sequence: CASSSTTPPGRRYQETQHF.

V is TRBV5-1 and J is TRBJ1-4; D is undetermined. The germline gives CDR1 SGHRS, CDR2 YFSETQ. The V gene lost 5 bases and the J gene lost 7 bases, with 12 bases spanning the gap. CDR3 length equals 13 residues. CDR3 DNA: TGCGCCAGCAGAAGGGATGAGGGTGAAAAACTGTTTTTT. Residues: CASRRDEGEKLFF.

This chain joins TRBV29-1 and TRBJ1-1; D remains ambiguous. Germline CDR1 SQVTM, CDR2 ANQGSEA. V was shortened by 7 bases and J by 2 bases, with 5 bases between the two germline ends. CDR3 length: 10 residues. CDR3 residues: CSGGNTEAFF. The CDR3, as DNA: TGCAGCGGGGGTAACACTGAAGCTTTCTTT.

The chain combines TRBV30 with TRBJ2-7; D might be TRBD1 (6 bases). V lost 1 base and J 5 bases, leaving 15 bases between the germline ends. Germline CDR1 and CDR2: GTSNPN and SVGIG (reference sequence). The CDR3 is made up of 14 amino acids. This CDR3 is CAWSGTGWLDEQYF. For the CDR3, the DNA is TGTGCCTGGAGTGGAACAGGGTGGCTAGACGAGCAGTACTTC.

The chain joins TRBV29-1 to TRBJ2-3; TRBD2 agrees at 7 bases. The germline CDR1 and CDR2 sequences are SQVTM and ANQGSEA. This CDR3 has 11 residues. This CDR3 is CALRGGDTQYF. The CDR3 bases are TGCGCCCTGAGGGGAGGGGATACGCAGTATTTT.

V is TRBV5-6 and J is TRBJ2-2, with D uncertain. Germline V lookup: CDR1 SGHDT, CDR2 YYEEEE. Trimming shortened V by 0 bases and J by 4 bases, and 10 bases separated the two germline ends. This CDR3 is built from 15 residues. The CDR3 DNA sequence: TGTGCCAGCAGCTTGGGCTCAGCGTCCACCGGGGAGCTGTTTTTT. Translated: CASSLGSASTGELFF.

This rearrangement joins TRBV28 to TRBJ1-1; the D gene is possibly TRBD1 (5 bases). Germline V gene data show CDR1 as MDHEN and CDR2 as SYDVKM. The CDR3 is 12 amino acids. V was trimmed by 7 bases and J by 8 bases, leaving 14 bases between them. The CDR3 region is CASNEGTREAFF. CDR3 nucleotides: TGTGCCAGCAATGAAGGGACCCGAGAAGCTTTCTTT.

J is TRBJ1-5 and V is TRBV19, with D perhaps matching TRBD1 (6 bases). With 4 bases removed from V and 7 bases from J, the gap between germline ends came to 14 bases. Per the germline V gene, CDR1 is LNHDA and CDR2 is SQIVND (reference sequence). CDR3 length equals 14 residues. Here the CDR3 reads CASSNPGGGQPQHF. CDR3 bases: TGTGCCAGTAGTAACCCGGGGGGCGGCCAGCCCCAGCATTTT.